Listed below are T cell receptor beta chains from one sample, sequenced in a study of T cell changes during pregnancy in multiple sclerosis. Generated by immunoSEQ multiplex PCR, the TCRdb table keeps only in-frame clones and is missing some. The sample contains around 40,000 clones, roughly 90% of which appear only once. This specimen consisted of CD4+ T cells from peripheral blood mononuclear cells, obtained in the second trimester of pregnancy. The receptors come from a female donor with multiple sclerosis, enrolled in a pregnancy study. Both conserved end residues are part of each CDR3. A D gene is named only where the DNA matches it firmly. The size field is filled for only some rows; it gives once, few, many or a size class.

>-|-|TRBJ1-1|TRBV7-2
TGTGCCAGCAGCTTAGATACGGCTGAAGCTTTCTTT
CASSLDTAEAFF
>-|once|TRBJ2-1|TRBV6-5
TGTGCCAGCAGTTACTCGATTGACAGGTCTGCCGGTGAGCAGTTCTTC
CASSYSIDRSAGEQFF
>-|-|TRBJ2-1|TRBV18
TGTGCCAGCTCACCACGCGGTAATTCCTACAATGAGCAGTTCTTC
CASSPRGNSYNEQFF
>-|-|TRBJ1-1|TRBV23-1
TGCGCCAGCAGTCAGGGGCGGGGCAACAGCCCGAGTAAGTTTGCTCTGGAAGCTTTCTTT
CASSQGRGNSPSKFALEAFF
>-|-|TRBJ2-1|TRBV9
TGTGCCAGCAGCGTAGGTATTCGCCTCGGAGGGGTTGAGCAGTTCTTC
CASSVGIRLGGVEQFF
>-|-|TRBJ2-1|TRBV10-1
TGCGCCAGCAGCGGGGGATCTATCGTGAATGAGCAGTTCTTC
CASSGGSIVNEQFF
>-|-|TRBJ2-7|TRBV6-1
TGTGCCAGCAGTGCTGGGCAGGGCCACGAGCAGTACTTC
CASSAGQGHEQYF
>-|once|TRBJ1-2|TRBV6-6
TGTGCCAGCAGTTTAGACGGACAGTCCGTCTATGGCTACACCTTC
CASSLDGQSVYGYTF
>-|-|TRBJ2-7|TRBV7-6
TGTGCCAGCAGCCCCGGGGTAGAGCAGTACTTC
CASSPGVEQYF
>TRBD1|-|TRBJ2-3|TRBV19
TGTGCCAGTAGTAGGGACAGGGCGGTAGATACGCAGTATTTT
CASSRDRAVDTQYF
>TRBD1|-|TRBJ2-7|TRBV7-6
TGTGCCAGCAGCTCTTTTCCGAGAGGGGGCTCTGCGTACGAGCAGTACTTC
CASSSFPRGGSAYEQYF
>TRBD1|-|TRBJ2-2|TRBV6-1
TGTGCCAGCAGTGCCGGGACAGGGGTGTGGAACACCGGGGAGCTGTTTTTT
CASSAGTGVWNTGELFF
>TRBD2|-|TRBJ2-1|TRBV5-1
TGCGCCAGCAGCTCACCCGGACTAGCGGGGGGGCCTGTCTCCTACAATGAGCAGTTCTTC
CASSSPGLAGGPVSYNEQFF
>TRBD2|once|TRBJ2-1|TRBV7-2
TGTGCCAGCGGACTAGCGGGAGTGAATGAGCAGTTCTTC
CASGLAGVNEQFF
>-|-|TRBJ1-4|TRBV4-2
TGTGCCAGCAGCCAAGATAAGACAGAAAAACTGTTTTTT
CASSQDKTEKLFF
>-|-|TRBJ2-2|TRBV7-3
TGTGCCAGCAGCGAAATGGGGCCAGGGTTCACCGGGGAGCTGTTTTTT
CASSEMGPGFTGELFF
>-|-|TRBJ1-1|TRBV21-1
TGTGCCAGTAATAAAAAGGGGAACAGGACTGAAGCTTTCTTT
CASNKKGNRTEAFF
>-|-|TRBJ2-3|TRBV9
TGTGCCAGCAGCGTAGAGTCTGGGGGACTTAGCACAGATACGCAGTATTTT
CASSVESGGLSTDTQYF
>TRBD1|-|TRBJ2-7|TRBV7-9
TGTGCCAGCAGCTTAGCGACAAGGGGGCGCGTCTACGAGCAGTACTTC
CASSLATRGRVYEQYF
>TRBD1|-|TRBJ1-4|TRBV19
TGTGCCAGTAGTACATTGGGACAGGGAAAACTGTTTTTT
CASSTLGQGKLFF
>-|-|TRBJ1-1|TRBV12-5
TGTGCTAGTGGTTTGGGGGGGGAGACTGAAGCTTTCTTT
CASGLGGETEAFF
>-|-|TRBJ2-2|TRBV2
TGTGCCAGCAGTGACAGGGCGCCCATGAACACCGGGGAGCTGTTTTTT
CASSDRAPMNTGELFF
>-|-|TRBJ1-1|TRBV6-1
TGTGCCAGCAGTGCTAAAATCGAAGCTTTCTTT
CASSAKIEAFF
>TRBD1|-|TRBJ1-2|TRBV30
TGTGCCTGGACCGTGGATTTCGGACAGGGATATGGCTACACCTTC
CAWTVDFGQGYGYTF
>-|-|TRBJ1-5|TRBV2
TGTGCCAGCAGTCAGTCTGGACAGAGCAATCAGCCCCAGCATTTT
CASSQSGQSNQPQHF
>-|-|TRBJ1-1|TRBV11-2
TGTGCCAGCAGCATAGGACTGCCGAACACTGAAGCTTTCTTT
CASSIGLPNTEAFF
>TRBD1|-|TRBJ1-2|TRBV19
TGTGCCAGTAGTCCGGGACAGGGGGCGGGAGGCTACACCTTC
CASSPGQGAGGYTF
>-|-|TRBJ2-5|TRBV11-1
TGTGCCAGCCACGGACAGTTTAATACAGAGACCCAGTACTTC
CASHGQFNTETQYF